Below, 29 T cell receptor beta chains from the same sample are listed, as sequenced in a study of T cells in Graves' hyperthyroidism and ophthalmopathy. RNA transcripts gave rise to amplified TCR beta CDR3 regions. In the first-round RT-PCR of the TCR CDR3, the HTBI primer set was used. TCRdb independently ran MiXCR on the multiplex PCR reads; one entry per CDR3 protein. The sample has about 640,000 distinct CDR3 sequences; roughly 20% are singletons. Sample: blood. Receptors were obtained from a man under 40 with Graves' ophthalmopathy.

Notes on this clonotype: This may be a read error, as it is one base from a much larger clone. This rearrangement joins TRBV6-1 to TRBJ2-7; 7 bases are shared with TRBD1. The J segment lost 3 bases and the V segment lost 10 bases, leaving 12 bases of the junction unmatched. The CDR3 is 14 amino acids. Germline assignment: CDR1 MNHNS and CDR2 SASEGT. The CDR3 spells CATSRTGRSYEQYF. CDR3 in DNA: TGTGCCACCAGCAGGACAGGACGGAGCTACGAGCAGTACTTC.

This clonotype appeared many times. The chain combines TRBV11-1 with TRBJ2-4; TRBD2 agrees at 13 bases. This CDR3 comprises 17 residues. The V gene's germline CDR1 is SGHAT and CDR2 FQDESV (reference sequence). Trimming cost V 5 bases and J 6 bases; bases outside gene matches: 10. The CDR3 loop is CASSKGLAGLSLNIQYF. CDR3 nucleotide sequence: TGTGCCAGCAGCAAGGGACTAGCGGGACTTTCGTTAAACATTCAGTACTTC.

This clonotype was seen at least ten times. The J gene is TRBJ2-5, the V gene TRBV27; 16 bases fit TRBD2. Germline V gives CDR1 MNHEY, CDR2 SMNVEV (reference sequence). J lost 2 bases, V lost 6 bases, and 6 bases had no gene match. This CDR3 is 17 amino acids long. CDR3 DNA: TGTGCCAGCAGAAAGTTGGGACTAGCGGGAGGGCAAGAGACCCAGTACTTC. The encoded protein is CASRKLGLAGGQETQYF.

The V call is TRBV27, the J call TRBJ2-7; D call uncertain. The CDR3 consists of 13 residues. The V end was cut by 2 bases, the J end by 4 bases, with 9 bases between. Germline assignment: CDR1 MNHEY and CDR2 SMNVEV (reference sequence). Here the CDR3 DNA reads TGTGCCAGCAGTTTAACCAGATTGTACGAGCAGTACTTC. Amino acids: CASSLTRLYEQYF.

This clonotype was seen a few times. The rearrangement joins TRBV10-3 to TRBJ2-7; D might be TRBD2 (5 bases). Deletions cut 10 bases from V and 5 bases from J, with 18 bases between. The CDR3 is 13 residues long. CDR1 is ENHRY, CDR2 SYGVKD, per germline. The CDR3 protein is CATDLSGKDEQYF. The DNA of the CDR3 is TGTGCCACCGACTTATCCGGGAAAGACGAGCAGTACTTC.

About this clonotype: This sequence may be a read error, since a much larger clone differs from it by one base. The rearrangement joins TRBV15 to TRBJ2-1; D is ambiguous. Between the trimmed V and J ends, which lost 4 bases and 6 bases, there was a span of 16 bases. Germline CDR1 is LNHNV and CDR2 is YYDKDF (reference sequence). The CDR3 is 15 residues long. CDR3 in amino acids: CATSTDTSLVNEQFF. The CDR3 DNA reads as TGTGCCACCAGCACCGACACCAGTCTAGTCAATGAGCAGTTCTTC.

This clonotype came up a few times. CDR3: CASSDWTQRDSPLHF. DNA of the CDR3: TGTGCCAGCAGCGATTGGACGCAACGAGATTCACCCCTCCACTTT. This rearrangement joins TRBV7-8 to TRBJ1-6, with D uncertain. The CDR3 sequence is 15 residues long. Trimming removed 5 bases from V and 8 bases from J, with 16 bases in between. CDR1 is SGHVS and CDR2 is FQNEAQ in the germline V gene.

The chain has TRBV6-1 and TRBJ1-6, with D possibly matching TRBD1 (5 bases). The CDR3 loop spans 17 amino acids. Germline lookup yields CDR1 MNHNS and CDR2 SASEGT. V gave up 5 bases and J gave up 0 bases, with 14 bases separating them. DNA for the CDR3: TGTGCCAGCAGTTACAGGCAGTCGACCTCCTATAATTCACCCCTCCACTTT. Its protein product is CASSYRQSTSYNSPLHF.

This clonotype turned up a few times. CDR3 sequence: CASSFRENEQFF. CDR3 nucleotide sequence: TGTGCCAGCAGTTTTCGGGAAAATGAGCAGTTCTTC. V and J are TRBV12-3 or TRBV12-4 and TRBJ2-1; D possibly corresponds to TRBD2 (5 bases). The CDR3 has 12 residues. Trimming took 3 bases from V and 7 from J, leaving 7 bases between them.

V usage is TRBV11-2 and J usage is TRBJ2-1; 9 bases map to TRBD1. V shed 5 bases, J shed 7 bases, and the junction held 9 bases outside the gene matches. The germline CDR1 and CDR2 sequences are SGHAT and FQNNGV. This CDR3 is built from 15 residues. The CDR3 spells CASSRGTGIGNEQFF. CDR3 nucleotides: TGTGCCAGCAGCCGTGGGACAGGGATAGGAAATGAGCAGTTCTTC.

The chain has TRBV11-2 and TRBJ2-5; 12 nucleotides agree with TRBD1. Looked up from germline, CDR1 is SGHAT and CDR2 is FQNNGV. This CDR3 spans 17 amino acids. Unmatched junction bases numbered 14, after V lost 5 bases and J lost 7 bases. The DNA for the CDR3 is TGTGCCAGCAGCCGAGCCGGGACAGGGGGCCCCCGGGGGACCCAGTACTTC. Translation: CASSRAGTGGPRGTQYF.

CDR3 nucleotide sequence: TGTGCCAGCAGTTTAACGGGCGTGGGTCCCCTCCACTTT. As protein: CASSLTGVGPLHF. This chain uses TRBV27 with TRBJ1-6; no firm D call. The CDR3 length is 13 residues. Germline assignment: CDR1 MNHEY and CDR2 SMNVEV (reference sequence). V was trimmed by 2 bases and J by 13 bases, leaving 12 bases between them.

Concerning this clonotype itself: A single base separates this from a much larger clone, so it may be a read error. This sequence joins TRBV20-1 and TRBJ2-7, with 12 bases lining up with TRBD2. Germline values: CDR1 DFQATT, CDR2 SNEGSKA (reference sequence). The CDR3 consists of 14 residues. With 7 bases clipped from V and 3 bases from J, the junction kept 7 bases outside the gene matches. The CDR3 DNA reads as TGCAGTGGGGGACTAGCGGGTCTTTGCTACGAGCAGTACTTC. Amino acids: CSGGLAGLCYEQYF.

This chain connects TRBV4-2 to TRBJ2-2; 13 bases match TRBD2. V shed 3 bases and J 7 bases; nucleotides not matched to a gene: 8. The V gene's germline CDR1 is LGHNA and CDR2 YNFKEQ. This CDR3 is 17 amino acids long. The CDR3: CASSQELAGGRNGELFF. The CDR3, as DNA: TGTGCCAGCAGCCAGGAACTAGCGGGAGGGCGGAACGGGGAGCTGTTTTTT.

In this sample, this clonotype turned up once. The genes are TRBV20-1 and TRBJ2-7, with a weak D call TRBD2 (7 bases). Germline V gene data show CDR1 as DFQATT and CDR2 as SNEGSKA (reference sequence). The V and J ends lost 0 bases and 4 bases respectively, with 19 bases between them. There are 16 residues in the CDR3. The CDR3 loop reads CSARDAGGRRWYEQYF. As DNA, the CDR3 is TGCAGTGCTAGAGATGCCGGGGGGCGCAGGTGGTACGAGCAGTACTTC.

A note on this clonotype: A read error may explain this, as a much larger clone is one base away. The V call is TRBV28, the J call TRBJ1-6; 9 nucleotides line up with TRBD1. CDR1 MDHEN and CDR2 SYDVKM come from the germline V gene. The CDR3 covers 15 residues. With 2 bases clipped from V and 8 bases from J, the junction kept 4 bases outside the gene matches. In DNA, the CDR3 is TGTGCCAGCAGTTTACGGGACAGGGACGATTCACCCCTCCACTTT. Its translation is CASSLRDRDDSPLHF.

This clonotype has a count of ten or more. V and J are TRBV7-8 and TRBJ1-1; D call uncertain. Germline assignment: CDR1 SGHVS and CDR2 FQNEAQ. V lost 5 bases, J lost 2 bases, and 18 bases lay in between. CDR3 size: 16 residues. CDR3 sequence reads: CASSPLLPDGNTEAFF. The DNA of the CDR3 is TGTGCCAGCAGCCCCCTACTCCCTGACGGTAACACTGAAGCTTTCTTT.

The chain has TRBV18 and TRBJ2-1; TRBD2 is a possible D gene (5 bases). The J call may be in error: the DNA end matches TRBJ2-7 better. The germline V gene encodes CDR1 KGHSH and CDR2 LQKENI. The CDR3 length is 15 residues. The CDR3 spells CASSPLAGTYNEQYF. CDR3 sequence (DNA): TGTGCCAGCTCACCACTCGCGGGCACCTACAATGAGCAGTACTTC.

J is TRBJ2-5 and V is TRBV12-5; 9 nucleotides line up with TRBD1. This CDR3 has 15 amino acids. Germline CDR1 and CDR2: LGHNT and FRNRAP. Trimming removed 2 bases from V and 5 bases from J; junction bases left unmatched: 6. The CDR3 bases are TGTGCTAGTGGTTTGTACACAGGGGGCACTGAGACCCAGTACTTC. Protein sequence: CASGLYTGGTETQYF.

This chain joins TRBV20-1 and TRBJ2-5; no clear D. This CDR3 has 14 amino acids. V shed 4 bases and J shed 5 bases, with 17 bases lying between them. Per the germline V gene, CDR1 is DFQATT and CDR2 is SNEGSKA (reference sequence). DNA for the CDR3: TGCAGTGCTAAACGAGCCACCACCCGCGAGACCCAGTACTTC. This gives the protein CSAKRATTRETQYF.

This clonotype was recorded only once. This chain uses TRBV18 with TRBJ1-4; 7 bases agree with TRBD1. The CDR3 runs 13 residues. CDR1 and CDR2 from the germline V gene are KGHSH and LQKENI. V lost 6 bases, J lost 8 bases, and 6 bases stayed unmatched. The CDR3 bases are TGTGCCAGCTCCGCGGGACAGTCAGAAAAACTGTTTTTT. Protein product: CASSAGQSEKLFF.

The chain is built from TRBV6-1 and TRBJ1-5; D remains unclear. CDR1 is MNHNS and CDR2 is SASEGT in the germline V gene. This CDR3 is built from 13 residues. Trimming removed 1 base at V and 5 bases at J, with 6 bases between. Here the CDR3 DNA reads TGTGCCAGCAGTGAAGACCGCCATCAGCCCCAGCATTTT. This encodes CASSEDRHQPQHF.

A word on this clonotype: A much larger clone sits a single nucleotide away, making a read error possible. The J gene is TRBJ1-1, the V gene TRBV6-1; a weak D match, TRBD1 (5 bases). The CDR3 sequence is 13 residues long. Germline values: CDR1 MNHNS, CDR2 SASEGT. For the CDR3, the DNA is TGTGCCAGCTTTCGGGACGGATACACTGAAGCTCTCTTT. The encoded protein is CASFRDGYTEALF.

This clonotype has at least ten counts. The CDR3 spells CATSDRTGANPYEQYF. For the CDR3, the DNA is TGTGCCACCAGTGATCGGACAGGGGCAAACCCCTACGAGCAGTACTTC. The rearrangement uses TRBV24-1 and TRBJ2-7; 9 bases match TRBD1. The CDR3 length is 16 residues. J was trimmed by 2 bases and V by 3 bases; bases with no gene match: 7. Germline V gene sequence: CDR1 KGHDR, CDR2 SFDVKD.

The chain joins TRBV20-1 to TRBJ2-1, with a weak D call TRBD1 (7 bases). V was shortened by 5 bases and J by 0 bases, with 17 bases between the two germline ends. The CDR3 is 16 amino acids. The germline V gene has CDR1 DFQATT and CDR2 SNEGSKA (reference sequence). DNA for the CDR3: TGCAGTGCTTTCCAGGGGGGCTCTAGCTCCTACAATGAGCAGTTCTTC. It codes for CSAFQGGSSSYNEQFF.

In this sample, this clonotype turned up a few times. The rearrangement uses TRBV2 and TRBJ2-5; D gene uncertain. Trimming stripped 4 bases from V and 3 bases from J, with 6 bases between. This CDR3 is built from 12 residues. The germline V gene has CDR1 SNHLY and CDR2 FYNNEI. CDR3 sequence (DNA): TGTGCCAGCAGTGTGCTAGAAGAGACCCAGTACTTC. This sequence encodes CASSVLEETQYF.

This clonotype came up a few times. The CDR3 coding sequence is TGTGCCAGCAGCCAAGATGATACAGATTATCAGCCCCAGCATTTT. Translation gives CASSQDDTDYQPQHF. J is TRBJ1-5 and V is TRBV4-2, with D unresolved. The CDR3 has 15 amino acids. Germline V lookup: CDR1 LGHNA, CDR2 YNFKEQ. The ends were cut back, 0 bases at V and 5 bases at J, with 11 bases in the middle.

This clonotype was seen a few times. The rearrangement links TRBV29-1 to TRBJ2-7; possibly TRBD2 for D (6 bases). From germline, CDR1 is SQVTM and CDR2 ANQGSEA. V shed 1 base and J shed 3 bases, with 13 bases lying between them. The CDR3 contains 14 residues. Here the CDR3 reads CSVEATRGGYEQYF. In nucleotides, the CDR3 is TGCAGCGTTGAAGCGACTAGGGGTGGCTACGAGCAGTACTTC.

J is TRBJ2-3 and V is TRBV6-1; D could derive from TRBD1 or TRBD2 (6 bases each). Trimming stripped 11 bases from V and 0 bases from J, with 15 bases between. Germline V lookup: CDR1 MNHNS, CDR2 SASEGT. This CDR3 has 14 amino acids. This CDR3 reads CAAERGESTDTQYF. CDR3 DNA: TGTGCCGCTGAAAGGGGGGAAAGCACAGATACGCAGTATTTT.